The 26 T cell receptor beta chains below were found in one sample sequenced in a study of T cells and Merkel cell carcinoma outcomes. Libraries were prepared by immunoSEQ multiplex PCR; TCRdb keeps only in-frame clonotypes and omits some of them. Among around 6,400 clones listed, less than 85% were seen once. Sample: tumor tissue from Merkel cell carcinoma. The origin of the receptors is a human donor with Merkel cell carcinoma. Some clones in this sample may be carry-over from other donors' samples.

This clone occurred a few times. Within the sample, other DNA sequences also encode this same CDR3. The chain recombines TRBV27 with TRBJ2-7, with D hard to call. The V end lost 1 base, the J end lost 5 bases, and 6 bases lay between the germline ends. The CDR3 loop spans 12 amino acids. Germline CDR1 reads MNHEY; CDR2 reads SMNVEV (reference sequence). The CDR3 loop reads CASSLLGNEQYF. DNA of the CDR3: TGTGCCAGCAGTTTATTGGGGAACGAGCAGTACTTC.

The rearrangement uses TRBV5-1 and TRBJ2-7; possible D gene TRBD2, 5 bases. V shed 0 bases and J shed 0 bases, with 7 bases lying between them. Germline loops: CDR1 SGHRS, CDR2 YFSETQ. This CDR3 region has 14 residues. CDR3 bases: TGCGCCAGCAGCTTGGGAGGGAGCTCCTACGAGCAGTACTTC. This translates into CASSLGGSSYEQYF.

In regard to this clone: A far larger clone differs by one base, so this is likely a read error. Other nucleotide sequences in the sample specify the same CDR3. The J gene is TRBJ1-1, the V gene TRBV11-3; no clear D. Germline V gene data show CDR1 as SGHNT and CDR2 as YENEEA. The CDR3 is 13 residues long. The CDR3 coding sequence is TGTGCCAGCAGCTTACGATTGAATACTGAAGCTTTCTTT. This gives the protein CASSLRLNTEAFF. Variable domain in full (rest from reference TRBV11-3 and TRBJ1-1): EAGVVQSPRYKIIEKKQPVAFWCNPISGHNTLYWYLQNLGQGPELLIRYENEEAVDDSQLPKDRFSAERLKGVDSTLKIQPAELGDSAVYLCASSLRLNTEAFFGQGTRLTVV.

The genes are TRBV11-3 and TRBJ2-1; D may be TRBD2 (5 bases). Germline-derived CDR1 and CDR2 are SGHNT and YENEEA. V lost 4 bases to trimming and J lost 5 bases, with 9 bases between them. This CDR3 has 13 amino acids. The CDR3 region has the DNA TGTGCCAGCAGCTCGGGGAATGACAATGAGCAGTTCTTC. Amino acids: CASSSGNDNEQFF.

The V gene is TRBV5-4, the J gene TRBJ1-1; D is perhaps TRBD1 (5 bases). Germline CDR1 reads SGHNT; CDR2 reads YYREEE (reference sequence). Trimming removed 4 bases from V and 5 bases from J, with 18 bases in between. This CDR3 has 15 amino acids. This CDR3 reads CASSPPGGEGTEAFF. CDR3 bases: TGTGCCAGCAGCCCCCCTGGTGGGGAGGGGACTGAAGCTTTCTTT.

This chain links TRBV5-3 with TRBJ1-5; TRBD1 matches 7 bases. TRBV5-3 is reported as an ORF; its role is uncertain. The length of the CDR3 is 15 residues. Losses at the gene ends were 4 bases for V and 3 bases for J; bases not matched to a gene: 7. The CDR3: CARSPGQPSNQPQHF. CDR3 bases: TGTGCCAGAAGCCCGGGACAGCCCTCCAATCAGCCCCAGCATTTT.

The chain recombines TRBV5-1 with TRBJ2-7; TRBD1 is a possible D gene (6 bases). Trimming left V 4 bases short and J 1 base short, with 12 bases between. Germline V gene lookup returns CDR1 SGHRS and CDR2 YFSETQ. The CDR3 covers 14 residues. CDR3 bases: TGCGCCAGCAGCCCAAACAGGGATTCCTACGAGCAGTACTTC. Encoded protein: CASSPNRDSYEQYF.

Points on this clone: Different DNA sequences within this sample yield the same CDR3. The rearrangement joins TRBV7-9 to TRBJ1-1; 9 nucleotides match TRBD1. Trimming removed 4 bases from V and 4 bases from J; junction bases left unmatched: 1. This CDR3 comprises 13 residues. The germline V gene has CDR1 SEHNR and CDR2 FQNEAQ (reference sequence). The CDR3 loop reads CASSSGQGTEAFF. The CDR3 coding sequence is TGTGCCAGCAGCTCGGGACAGGGCACTGAAGCTTTCTTT.

V usage is TRBV28 and J usage is TRBJ1-1; 7 bases fit TRBD1. Germline V lookup: CDR1 MDHEN, CDR2 SYDVKM. J lost 4 bases, V lost 5 bases, and 10 bases had no gene match. This CDR3 is built from 15 residues. The CDR3 coding sequence is TGTGCCAGCAGTCCTAACACAGGGGTAGCCACTGAAGCTTTCTTT. It codes for CASSPNTGVATEAFF.

V usage is TRBV4-3 and J usage is TRBJ1-1; 8 positions match TRBD1. J was trimmed by 0 bases and V by 0 bases; bases with no gene match: 3. Germline CDR1 is LGHNA and CDR2 is YSLEER. CDR3 size: 16 residues. This CDR3 is CASSQEWTGLNTEAFF. CDR3 coding DNA: TGCGCCAGCAGCCAAGAATGGACAGGGCTGAACACTGAAGCTTTCTTT.

The chain joins TRBV19 to TRBJ2-2; 8 nucleotides line up with TRBD2. V was clipped by 6 bases and J by 1 base; unmatched bases: 7. The V gene's germline CDR1 is LNHDA and CDR2 SQIVND (reference sequence). This CDR3 contains 16 residues. CDR3 DNA: TGTGCCAGTAGACTGGCTAGCGGGTGGAACACCGGGGAGCTGTTTTTT. Translation: CASRLASGWNTGELFF.

The chain carries TRBV7-9 and TRBJ1-2; possibly TRBD1 for D (5 bases). The V end was cut by 0 bases, the J end by 10 bases, with 12 bases between. This CDR3 region has 13 residues. Germline V gene sequence: CDR1 SEHNR, CDR2 FQNEAQ (reference sequence). This CDR3 reads CASSLADGGIYTF. The CDR3, as DNA: TGTGCCAGCAGCTTAGCGGATGGGGGGATCTACACCTTC.

This clone was counted a few times. The V gene is TRBV7-8, the J gene TRBJ2-3; 8 bases agree with TRBD2. The germline V gene has CDR1 SGHVS and CDR2 FQNEAQ. The CDR3 totals 17 residues. Unmatched junction bases numbered 10, after V lost 1 base and J lost 4 bases. The CDR3 reads CASSLGISGRRADTQYF. In DNA form, the CDR3 reads TGTGCCAGCAGCTTAGGCATCAGCGGGAGAAGAGCAGATACGCAGTATTTT.

This chain connects TRBV28 to TRBJ1-5, with a tentative D call TRBD1 (5 bases). V lost 5 bases and J lost 3, with 23 bases in between. Germline CDR1 reads MDHEN; CDR2 reads SYDVKM. The CDR3 is 18 residues long. This CDR3 reads CASSPSPFRVFDNQPQHF. The CDR3 DNA sequence: TGTGCCAGCAGTCCCTCTCCTTTCAGGGTGTTTGACAATCAGCCCCAGCATTTT. The full variable domain, completed using reference TRBV28 and TRBJ1-5, is DVKVTQSSRYLVKRTGEKVFLECVQDMDHENMFWYRQDPGLGLRLIYFSYDVKMKEKGDIPEGYSVSREKKERFSLILESASTNQTSMYLCASSPSPFRVFDNQPQHFGDGTRLSIL.

The chain joins TRBV18 to TRBJ2-1; TRBD1 might be the D (5 bases). V shed 2 bases and J shed 5 bases, with 16 bases lying between them. There are 16 residues in the CDR3. The germline gives CDR1 KGHSH, CDR2 LQKENI. The CDR3 sequence: CASSPWEQVSNNEQFF. CDR3 DNA sequence: TGTGCCAGCTCACCATGGGAACAGGTGTCTAACAATGAGCAGTTCTTC.

V gene TRBV7-2 combines with J gene TRBJ2-1; the D gene is possibly TRBD1 (7 bases). Germline V CDR1 and CDR2: SGHTA, FQGNSA. The CDR3 length is 15 residues. The V end lost 1 base, the J end lost 6 bases, and 13 bases lay between the germline ends. As DNA, the CDR3 is TGTGCCAGCAGCTTAGATCCGCAGGGGGGCAATGAGCAGTTCTTC. Translated, it gives CASSLDPQGGNEQFF.

The chain has TRBV27 and TRBJ1-5; TRBD1 might be the D (5 bases). In germline, CDR1 is MNHEY, CDR2 SMNVEV (reference sequence). The CDR3 consists of 15 residues. With 6 bases removed from V and 0 bases from J, the gap between germline ends came to 12 bases. The CDR3, as DNA: TGTGCCAGCAGGTGGGCAGGGAATAGCAATCAGCCCCAGCATTTT. Its protein is CASRWAGNSNQPQHF.

V and J are TRBV7-8 and TRBJ2-3, with D possibly matching TRBD2 (5 bases). Germline lookup yields CDR1 SGHVS and CDR2 FQNEAQ. With 2 bases removed from V and 4 bases from J, the gap between germline ends came to 13 bases. The CDR3 consists of 15 residues. The CDR3 spells CASSLIEGRADTQYF. DNA of the CDR3: TGTGCCAGCAGCTTAATTGAGGGCCGAGCAGATACGCAGTATTTT.

The V call is TRBV5-1, the J call TRBJ2-5; 9 positions agree with TRBD1. The CDR3 has 15 amino acids. Trimming took 2 bases from V and 1 from J; bases not matched to a gene: 3. Germline CDR1 is SGHRS and CDR2 is YFSETQ. The CDR3 here is CASSLQGASQETQYF. CDR3 coding DNA: TGCGCCAGCAGCTTACAGGGGGCCTCCCAAGAGACCCAGTACTTC.

This clone appeared once. CDR3 sequence (DNA): TGCGCCAGCAGCTTCACCGGGTCTCGAGTCGAGCAGTACTTC. This codes for CASSFTGSRVEQYF. The chain recombines TRBV5-1 with TRBJ2-7; D is unclear. Germline V gene lookup returns CDR1 SGHRS and CDR2 YFSETQ. The CDR3 is 14 amino acids. Trimming took 2 bases from V and 6 from J, leaving 15 bases between them.

The table lists this clone with a count of one. The rearrangement uses TRBV5-1 and TRBJ2-3; a possible D gene is TRBD2 (6 bases). The CDR3 contains 15 residues. V was pared by 0 bases and J by 7 bases, with 15 bases between. CDR1 is SGHRS and CDR2 is YFSETQ in the germline V gene. The CDR3 reads CASSLGTSRGNTQYF. CDR3 coding DNA: TGCGCCAGCAGCTTGGGCACTAGTCGGGGGAATACGCAGTATTTT. Full variable domain (remainder filled in from reference TRBV5-1 and TRBJ2-3): KAGVTQTPRYLIKTRGQQVTLSCSPISGHRSVSWYQQTPGQGLQFLFEYFSETQRNKGNFPGRFSGRQFSNSRSEMNVSTLELGDSALYLCASSLGTSRGNTQYFGPGTRLTVL.

The chain links TRBV18 to TRBJ2-7; weak D call: TRBD2 (6 bases). Germline V gene lookup returns CDR1 KGHSH and CDR2 LQKENI. Between the trimmed V and J ends, which lost 0 bases and 6 bases, there was a span of 18 bases. There are 16 residues in the CDR3. The CDR3 reads CASSPPGLSLGGEQYF. The CDR3 bases are TGTGCCAGCTCACCACCCGGCCTTTCTCTCGGGGGCGAGCAGTACTTC.

The chain joins TRBV4-3 to TRBJ2-3, with 7 bases aligning to TRBD1. Germline V CDR1 and CDR2: LGHNA, YSLEER. V was clipped by 1 base and J by 2 bases; unmatched bases: 3. The CDR3 has 15 residues. The CDR3 spells CASSQATGNTDTQYF. CDR3 nucleotide sequence: TGCGCCAGCAGCCAAGCGACAGGGAACACAGATACGCAGTATTTT.

This chain connects TRBV29-1 to TRBJ2-7; 11 bases match TRBD1. The V gene's germline CDR1 is SQVTM and CDR2 ANQGSEA. The CDR3 runs 15 residues. Trimming cost V 2 bases and J 4 bases; bases outside gene matches: 7. The DNA for the CDR3 is TGCAGCGTTGAAACGGACAGGGGGCTTTGGTACGAGCAGTACTTC. It translates to CSVETDRGLWYEQYF.

The chain joins TRBV29-1 to TRBJ2-5; 8 nucleotides match TRBD1. Looked up from germline, CDR1 is SQVTM and CDR2 is ANQGSEA. V trimming: 0 bases; J trimming: 3 bases; junction bases outside the gene matches: 3. This CDR3 has 14 amino acids. For the CDR3, the DNA is TGCAGCGTTGAAGATAACAGGGGGAAAGAGACCCAGTACTTC. Protein product: CSVEDNRGKETQYF.

The sample holds one count of this clone. V usage is TRBV9 and J usage is TRBJ1-3, with D possibly being TRBD1 (5 bases). The germline CDR1 and CDR2 sequences are SGDLS and YYNGEE. This CDR3 is 17 amino acids long. The V gene lost 0 bases and the J gene lost 3 bases, with 16 bases spanning the gap. CDR3: CASSVEVQGRFGNTIYF. The CDR3 DNA follows: TGTGCCAGCAGCGTAGAGGTGCAGGGAAGGTTTGGAAACACCATATATTTT.